This T cell receptor (beta chain) was documented in a study of blood T cell repertoires in COVID-19. V was clipped by 5 bases and J by 3 bases, with 11 bases between them. CDR1 SEHNR and CDR2 FQNEAQ come from the germline V gene (reference sequence). CDR3 length equals 14 residues. Sequenced by immunoSEQ multiplex PCR; TCRdb stores in-frame clones only, minus some. The sample gives 300,000 to 450,000 clones, more than 70% of which show up once; 1% to 1.5% is in the top ten. Participants were aged roughly 18 to 100 years from 20 to 30 US areas. Cohort 3 recovery required two negative PCRs, clearance, or symptom resolution.

The chain joins TRBV7-9 to TRBJ1-5; D is perhaps TRBD1 (6 bases). Input material: PBMCs or T cells enriched from blood (not recorded which). The origin of this receptor is a man aged 25 to 45 who had recovered from COVID-19. CDR3 bases: TGTGCCAGCAGCCGTGGACAGACCAATCAGCCCCAGCATTTT. Translation: CASSRGQTNQPQHF.